This T cell receptor beta chain was sequenced during a study of T cell repertoires in cytomegalovirus infection. In the study overall: CMV infection and matching HLA type were both indicated by public TCR beta signatures.

A remark on this clonotype: Its antigen is still unknown.

General study results and limits: HLA-C-restricted CMV-specific TCR beta clonotypes prevailed in the ex vivo response. Cumulated frequencies of public TCR beta families served to identify carriers of CMV plus the relevant HLA.

TCRdb ran MiXCR on the reads and lists one entry per CDR3 protein. The repertoire holds around 530,000 distinct CDR3 sequences, around 27% seen once, with about 13% in the top ten. The sequence derives from a human donor in good health (CMV status not recorded). Some clones in this sample may be carry-over from other donors' samples. Sequencing was carried out using PBMCs.

For the CDR3, the DNA is TGTGCCAGCAGCCCGGGATTGACCCCAGATACGCAGTATTTT. Its translation: CASSPGLTPDTQYF. The chain has TRBV6-6 and TRBJ2-3, with D tentatively TRBD2 (5 bases). V was shortened by 6 bases and J by 4 bases, with 14 bases between the two germline ends. The CDR3 has 14 residues. In germline, CDR1 is MNHNY, CDR2 SVGAGI (reference sequence).